This T cell receptor beta chain was recovered during a study of human T cells and chemical hapten exposure. A few counts support this clonotype. Antigen unknown. Overall study results and limits: PT1 expanded TCR counts and patch test score correlated positively.

TCRdb reprocessed the RACE reads via MiXCR and lists one record per CDR3 protein. The profile covers 150,000 to 200,000 distinct CDR3 sequences, with 28% appearing a single time and 2.1% taken by the ten largest. Per the germline V gene, CDR1 is LGHNA and CDR2 is YNFKEQ. The CDR3 has 16 residues. The trim removed 0 bases at V and 4 bases at J, leaving 6 bases unmatched. Time point indicated: patch test 3, about 24 weeks after DPC sensitization. The treatment was: therapeutic diphenylcyclopropenone sensitization with weekly scalp DPC. The template was total RNA from unfractionated whole blood. The rearrangement uses TRBV4-2 and TRBJ2-1; 7 bases are a match to TRBD2. This clonotype was obtained from a young woman with alopecia areata. Some clones in this sample may be carry-over from other donors' samples. This specimen consisted of whole blood, obtained in connection with sensitization to the hapten diphenylcyclopropenone (DPC). The CDR3: CASSQDLRLAYNEQFF. CDR3 sequence (DNA): TGTGCCAGCAGCCAAGACTTGAGACTAGCTTACAATGAGCAGTTCTTC.